This T cell receptor beta chain is drawn from a study of PD-1 blockade in classical Hodgkin lymphoma. Study-level points and caveats: Compared with healthy donors, newly diagnosed patients reportedly showed lower baseline TCR diversity. Excluded were patients who started nivolumab under 1 year after ASCT, a group that had lower diversity.

A word on this clone: Its antigen is not identified.

The data were produced by immunoSEQ multiplex PCR, yet TCRdb's version contains in-frame clones alone and is incomplete. The repertoire has tens of thousands of clones, more than 75% of them found once; the top ten carry approximately 18%. Time point specified: cycle 4 day 1 (C4D1), after 6 weeks of nivolumab. Brentuximab vedotin exposure varied among the patients, all of whom had relapsed after autologous stem cell transplantation. Patients reached a best response of complete response, partial response or progressive disease. This CDR3 is 13 amino acids long. Looked up from germline, CDR1 is MNHEY and CDR2 is SVGAGI. V lost 6 bases to trimming and J lost 7 bases; unmatched junction nucleotides: 2.

The rearrangement links TRBV6-5 to TRBJ1-5; TRBD1 agrees at 11 bases. The source is a human donor with classical Hodgkin lymphoma. Here the sequenced sample was peripheral blood mononuclear cells (PBMCs), taken before the fourth cycle of nivolumab. CDR3 loop: CASSRDRGQPQHF. DNA of the CDR3: TGTGCCAGCAGCAGGGACAGGGGGCAGCCCCAGCATTTT.